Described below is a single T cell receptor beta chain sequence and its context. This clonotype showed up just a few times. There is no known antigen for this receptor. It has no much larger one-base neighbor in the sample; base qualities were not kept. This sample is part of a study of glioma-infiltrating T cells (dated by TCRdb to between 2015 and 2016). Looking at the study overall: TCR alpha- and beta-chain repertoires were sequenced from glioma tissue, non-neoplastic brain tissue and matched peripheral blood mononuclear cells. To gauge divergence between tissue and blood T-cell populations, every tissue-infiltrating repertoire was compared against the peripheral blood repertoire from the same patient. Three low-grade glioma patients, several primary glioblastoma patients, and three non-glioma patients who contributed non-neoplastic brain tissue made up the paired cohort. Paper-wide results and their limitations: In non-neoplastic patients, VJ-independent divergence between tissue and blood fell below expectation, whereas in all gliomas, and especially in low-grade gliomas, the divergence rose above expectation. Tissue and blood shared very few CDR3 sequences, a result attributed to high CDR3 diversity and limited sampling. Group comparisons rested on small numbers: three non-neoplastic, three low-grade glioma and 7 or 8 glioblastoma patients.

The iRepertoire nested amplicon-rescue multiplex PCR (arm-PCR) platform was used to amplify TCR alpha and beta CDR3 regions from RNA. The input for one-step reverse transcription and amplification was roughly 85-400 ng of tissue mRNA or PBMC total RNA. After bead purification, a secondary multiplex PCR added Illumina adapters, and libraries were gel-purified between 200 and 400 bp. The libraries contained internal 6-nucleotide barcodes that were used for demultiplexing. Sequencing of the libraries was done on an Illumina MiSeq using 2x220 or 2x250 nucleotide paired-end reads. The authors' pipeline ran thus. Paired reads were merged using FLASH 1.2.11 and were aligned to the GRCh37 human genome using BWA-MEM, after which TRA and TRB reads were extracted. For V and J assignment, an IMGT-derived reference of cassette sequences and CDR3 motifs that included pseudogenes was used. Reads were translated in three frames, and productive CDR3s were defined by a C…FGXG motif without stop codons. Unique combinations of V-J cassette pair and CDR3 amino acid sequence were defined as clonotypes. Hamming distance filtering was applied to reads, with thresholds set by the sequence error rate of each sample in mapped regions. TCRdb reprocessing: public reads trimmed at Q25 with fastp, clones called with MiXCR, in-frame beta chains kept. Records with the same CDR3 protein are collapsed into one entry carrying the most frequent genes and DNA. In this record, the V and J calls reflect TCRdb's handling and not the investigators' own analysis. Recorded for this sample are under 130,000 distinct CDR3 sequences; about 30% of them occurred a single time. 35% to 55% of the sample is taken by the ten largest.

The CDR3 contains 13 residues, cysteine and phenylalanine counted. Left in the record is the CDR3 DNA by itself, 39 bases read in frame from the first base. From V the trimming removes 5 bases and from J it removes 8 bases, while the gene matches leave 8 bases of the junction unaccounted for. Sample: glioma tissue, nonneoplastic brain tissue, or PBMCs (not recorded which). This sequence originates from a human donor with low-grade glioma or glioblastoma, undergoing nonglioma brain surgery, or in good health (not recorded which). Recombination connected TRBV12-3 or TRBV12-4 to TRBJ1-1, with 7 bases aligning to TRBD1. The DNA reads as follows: TGTGCCAGCAGTCAGGACAGGCTGGTGGAAGCTTTCTTT. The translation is CASSQDRLVEAFF.